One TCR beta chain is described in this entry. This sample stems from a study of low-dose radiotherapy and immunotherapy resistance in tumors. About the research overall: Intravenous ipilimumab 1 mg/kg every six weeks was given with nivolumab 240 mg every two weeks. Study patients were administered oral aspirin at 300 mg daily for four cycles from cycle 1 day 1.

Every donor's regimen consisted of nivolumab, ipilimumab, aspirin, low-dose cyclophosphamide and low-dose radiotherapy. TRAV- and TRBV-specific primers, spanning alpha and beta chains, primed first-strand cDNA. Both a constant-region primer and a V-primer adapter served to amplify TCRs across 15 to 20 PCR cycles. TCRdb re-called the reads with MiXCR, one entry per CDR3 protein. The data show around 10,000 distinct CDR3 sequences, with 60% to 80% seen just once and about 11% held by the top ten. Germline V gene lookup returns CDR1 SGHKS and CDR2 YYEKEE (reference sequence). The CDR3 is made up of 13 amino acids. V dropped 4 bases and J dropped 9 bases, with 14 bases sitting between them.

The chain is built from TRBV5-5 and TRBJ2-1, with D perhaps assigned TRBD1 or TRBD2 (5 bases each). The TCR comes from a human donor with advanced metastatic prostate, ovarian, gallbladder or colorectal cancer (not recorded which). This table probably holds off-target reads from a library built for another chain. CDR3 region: CASSSVAGGEQFF. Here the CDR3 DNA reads TGTGCCAGCAGCAGCGTAGCTGGGGGTGAGCAGTTCTTC.